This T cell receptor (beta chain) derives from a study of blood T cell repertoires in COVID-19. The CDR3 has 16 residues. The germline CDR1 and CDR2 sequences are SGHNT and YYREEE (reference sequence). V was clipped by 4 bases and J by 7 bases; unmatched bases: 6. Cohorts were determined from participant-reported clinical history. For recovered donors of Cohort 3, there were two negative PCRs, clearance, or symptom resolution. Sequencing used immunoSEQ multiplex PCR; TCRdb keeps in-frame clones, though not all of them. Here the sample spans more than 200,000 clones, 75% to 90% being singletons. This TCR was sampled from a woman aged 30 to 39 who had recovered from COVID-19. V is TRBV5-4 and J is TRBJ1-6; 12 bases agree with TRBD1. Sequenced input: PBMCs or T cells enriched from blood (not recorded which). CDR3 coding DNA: TGTGCCAGCAGCCACGGGACAGGGGGCCGAAATTCACCCCTCCACTTT. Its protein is CASSHGTGGRNSPLHF.